This entry is about one T cell receptor beta chain. The source of the sample is a study of blood T cell repertoires in COVID-19. Whole-study context: The United States, Italy and Spain were the sources of the acute and convalescent COVID-19 samples. T cells, B-cell-depleted T cells, or PBMCs provided the cDNA or gDNA that served as material.

During active infection, Seattle patients enrolled and were then monitored through disease. The germline CDR1 and CDR2 sequences are SGDLS and YYNGEE. Unmatched junction bases numbered 10, after V lost 4 bases and J lost 3 bases. The CDR3 totals 16 residues. Methods used by the authors: Estimates of nucleated cell counts were drawn from the amplification of reference gene primers. TCRdb's table, derived via immunoSEQ multiplex PCR, lists solely in-frame clones and lacks some. V, J and clone size reflect that table, while D and trimming were determined from the DNA. This sample has 55,000 to 65,000 clones, with over 75% found just once.

This receptor was taken from a man in his sixties with COVID-19, enrolled during active disease. Sequencing used peripheral blood. The chain has TRBV9 and TRBJ1-3; 7 nucleotides match TRBD1. This CDR3 is CASSPQGVGYGNTIYF. In DNA, the CDR3 is TGTGCCAGCAGCCCCCAGGGGGTAGGGTATGGAAACACCATATATTTT. The whole variable domain, remainder taken from reference TRBV9 and TRBJ1-3, is DSGVTQTPKHLITATGQRVTLRCSPRSGDLSVYWYQQSLDQGLQFLIQYYNGEERAKGNILERFSAQQFPDLHSELNLSSLELGDSALYFCASSPQGVGYGNTIYFGEGSWLTVV.